The 5 T cell receptor beta chains below all came from one sample that was sequenced in a study of shared clonotypes between healthy human individuals. CD8 cells regarded as naive lacked CD45RO, were positively chosen for CCR7, and omitted terminally differentiated effector memory CD45RA+ cells. TCRdb keeps only in-frame clones here, not all; method: immunoSEQ multiplex PCR. The sample includes hundreds of thousands of clones, 85% to 95% of them seen just once. Sequencing was done on a sample of naive CD8+ T cells sorted from blood. These receptors were taken from a woman in her thirties in good health.

The V call is TRBV2, the J call TRBJ2-7; TRBD1 matches at 11 bases. The CDR3 runs to 15 residues. J was trimmed by 6 bases and V by 5 bases; bases with no gene match: 9. In germline, CDR1 is SNHLY, CDR2 FYNNEI. CDR3 nucleotides: TGTGCCAGCAGTTCGGGACAGGGGGTAAAAACCGAGCAGTACTTC. Amino acid sequence: CASSSGQGVKTEQYF.

This clone is a singleton in its sample. The chain carries TRBV6-7 and TRBJ2-7; 8 bases line up with TRBD2. TRBV6-7 is known as an ORF, though its function is uncertain. V dropped 0 bases and J dropped 4; count of bases not matched to a gene: 11. This CDR3 comprises 17 residues. DNA for the CDR3: TGTGCCAGCAGTTACTCGAACCCTGGCGGGAGGTTATACGAGCAGTACTTC. Its protein is CASSYSNPGGRLYEQYF.

The V and J genes are TRBV5-8 and TRBJ1-2; 10 nucleotides line up with TRBD1. The V segment lost 4 bases and the J segment 3 bases; nucleotides outside the gene matches: 6. The CDR3 sequence is 15 residues long. CDR1 and CDR2 (germline): SGHTS, YDEGEE. CDR3 sequence: CASSPGTGEHYGYTF. In DNA form, the CDR3 reads TGTGCCAGCAGCCCCGGGACAGGGGAGCACTATGGCTACACCTTC.

The chain couples TRBV5-1 to TRBJ2-1, with D possibly being TRBD1 or TRBD2 (5 bases each). The V gene's germline CDR1 is SGHRS and CDR2 YFSETQ. Trimming pared 4 bases from V and 8 bases from J, leaving 10 bases between. The CDR3 has 12 residues. The CDR3 region has the DNA TGCGCCAGCAGCACGGGACCGGATGAGCAGTTCTTC. This encodes CASSTGPDEQFF.

The chain links TRBV30 to TRBJ2-7; no clear D gene. Trimming pared 6 bases from V and 5 bases from J, leaving 11 bases between. The CDR3 sequence is 11 residues long. Germline values: CDR1 GTSNPN, CDR2 SVGIG (reference sequence). The CDR3 coding sequence is TGTGCCTGCAGCCATATCAACGAGCAGTACTTC. Amino acid sequence: CACSHINEQYF.